This record concerns one TCR beta chain sequence. V trimming: 1 base; J trimming: 9 bases; junction bases outside the gene matches: 14. This CDR3 comprises 16 residues. Germline values: CDR1 LGHNA, CDR2 YSLEER. Clones were sequenced by immunoSEQ multiplex PCR, and TCRdb holds only the in-frame ones, with some missing. The data contain hundreds of thousands of clones, about nine tenths of them singletons. This entry comes from a study of shared clonotypes between healthy human individuals. The J gene is TRBJ2-7, the V gene TRBV4-3, with 8 bases that match TRBD1. What was sequenced was memory CD8+ T cells sorted from blood. Subset denoted: CD45RO+ cells pooled with CCR7-negative TemRA cells. The TCR sequence derives from a man between 18 and 35 years old in good health. CDR3 DNA sequence: TGCGCCAGCAGCCAAGGCCCGGGACAGGAGGTTCTGGCGCAGTACTTC. This gives the protein CASSQGPGQEVLAQYF.